These T cell receptor beta chains were read from a single sample in a study of T cells after yellow fever vaccination. MiXCR was run by TCRdb on the 5' RACE reads, yielding one entry per CDR3 protein. The sample lists hundreds of thousands of distinct CDR3 sequences, roughly 14% occurring once. The source was PBMCs, collected on the day of the yellow fever booster vaccination. These receptors were taken from a man under 40 who received the YFV17D yellow fever vaccine. CDR3s leave out the opening cysteine and the closing phenylalanine or tryptophan. Where a row states a size, it is once, few, many or the class of an expanded clone; other rows omit it.

CDR3: ASSVDRGGGETQY; V: TRBV9; size: -
CDR3: AISHSSGSNEQF; V: TRBV10-3; size: -
CDR3: ASRGQGIEETQY; V: TRBV12-3/TRBV12-4; size: -
CDR3: ASSLRLDNEQF; V: TRBV4-3; size: many
CDR3: ASSNPGLAEETQY; V: TRBV5-1; size: many
CDR3: ASSSLRSENIQY; V: TRBV6-5; size: -
CDR3: ASSSTSGPPYEQY; V: TRBV6-2/TRBV6-3; size: -
CDR3: AAGGRRESSYNEQF; V: TRBV19; size: few
CDR3: ASSQKAARGTNSPLH; V: TRBV3-1; size: few
CDR3: ASSPTSGSFEQF; V: TRBV5-1; size: few
CDR3: AISEGKVGELF; V: TRBV10-3; size: -
CDR3: SPRAPLSSYEQY; V: TRBV20-1; size: -